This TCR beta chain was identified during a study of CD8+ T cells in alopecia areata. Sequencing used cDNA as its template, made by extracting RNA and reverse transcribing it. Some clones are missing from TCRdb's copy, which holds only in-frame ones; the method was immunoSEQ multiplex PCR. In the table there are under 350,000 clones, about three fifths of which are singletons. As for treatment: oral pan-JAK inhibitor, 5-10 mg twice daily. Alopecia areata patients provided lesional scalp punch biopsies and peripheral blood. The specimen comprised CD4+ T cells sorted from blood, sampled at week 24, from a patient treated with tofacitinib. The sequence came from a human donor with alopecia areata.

The CDR3 reads CASTMDVDGYTF. The DNA for the CDR3 is TGTGCCAGCACAATGGACGTGGATGGCTACACCTTC. The chain is built from TRBV2 and TRBJ1-2; no reliable D call. The germline CDR1 and CDR2 sequences are SNHLY and FYNNEI. V lost 7 bases and J lost 6, with 12 bases in between. CDR3 length equals 12 residues.